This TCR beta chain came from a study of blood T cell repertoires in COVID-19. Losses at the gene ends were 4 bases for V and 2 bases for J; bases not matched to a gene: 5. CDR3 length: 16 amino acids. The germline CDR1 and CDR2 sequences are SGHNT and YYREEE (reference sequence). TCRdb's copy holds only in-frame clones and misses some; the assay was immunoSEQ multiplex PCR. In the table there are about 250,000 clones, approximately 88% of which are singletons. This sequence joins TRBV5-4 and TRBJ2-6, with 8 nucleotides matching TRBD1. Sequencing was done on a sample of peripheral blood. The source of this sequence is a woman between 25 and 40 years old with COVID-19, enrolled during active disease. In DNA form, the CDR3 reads TGTGCCAGCAGCACCCGGACAGGGACTGGGGCCAACGTCCTGACTTTC. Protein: CASSTRTGTGANVLTF. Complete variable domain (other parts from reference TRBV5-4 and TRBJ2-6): ETGVTQSPTHLIKTRGQQVTLRCSSQSGHNTVSWYQQALGQGPQFIFQYYREEENGRGNFPPRFSGLQFPNYSSELNVNALELDDSALYLCASSTRTGTGANVLTFGAGSRLTVL.